This entry concerns a single T cell receptor beta chain. What it binds is unknown. Looked up from germline, CDR1 is KGHSH and CDR2 is LQKENI. Trimming removed 0 bases from V and 5 bases from J, with 9 bases in between. The CDR3 is 14 residues long. The record originates from a study of glioma-infiltrating T cells. Study-wide results and limits: Only very few CDR3 sequences appeared in both tissue and blood. Non-neoplastic patients had below-expected tissue-blood divergence, while all gliomas exceeded expectation.

TCR alpha and beta CDR3 regions were amplified from RNA using iRepertoire nested multiplex PCR. For one-step reverse transcription and amplification, roughly 95-400 ng of tissue mRNA or PBMC total RNA was used. TCRdb processed the multiplex PCR reads anew with MiXCR; each CDR3 protein has one entry. The sample carries some 180,000 distinct CDR3 sequences, over 30% recorded once. The sample taken for sequencing was glioma tissue, nonneoplastic brain tissue, or PBMCs (not recorded which). The J gene is TRBJ2-3, the V gene TRBV18; D remains unclear. The receptor's source is a human donor with low-grade glioma or glioblastoma, undergoing nonglioma brain surgery, or in good health (not recorded which). CDR3 loop: CASSPPTPGDTQYF. DNA of the CDR3: TGTGCCAGCTCACCACCGACACCTGGAGATACGCAGTATTTT.